One T cell receptor (beta chain) is described in this entry. Profiling relied on immunoSEQ multiplex PCR, and the TCRdb table lists in-frame clones only, not all of them. The table shows 200,000 to 250,000 clones, with 75% to 85% occurring only once. This entry comes from a study of blood T cell repertoires in COVID-19. Study background: Acute-phase and convalescent COVID-19 samples originated in the United States, Italy and Spain.

The V gene's germline CDR1 is MGHDK and CDR2 SYGVNS. The germline V and J ends were trimmed by 7 bases and 0 bases, with 13 bases remaining between them. The CDR3 contains 15 residues. This TCR came from a woman in her thirties or forties who had recovered from COVID-19. Sequences were obtained from peripheral blood. The chain has TRBV25-1 and TRBJ1-5, with a possible D match to TRBD1 (6 bases). The CDR3 loop reads CASMPGDNSNQPQHF. The CDR3 DNA follows: TGTGCCAGCATGCCAGGGGACAATAGCAATCAGCCCCAGCATTTT.